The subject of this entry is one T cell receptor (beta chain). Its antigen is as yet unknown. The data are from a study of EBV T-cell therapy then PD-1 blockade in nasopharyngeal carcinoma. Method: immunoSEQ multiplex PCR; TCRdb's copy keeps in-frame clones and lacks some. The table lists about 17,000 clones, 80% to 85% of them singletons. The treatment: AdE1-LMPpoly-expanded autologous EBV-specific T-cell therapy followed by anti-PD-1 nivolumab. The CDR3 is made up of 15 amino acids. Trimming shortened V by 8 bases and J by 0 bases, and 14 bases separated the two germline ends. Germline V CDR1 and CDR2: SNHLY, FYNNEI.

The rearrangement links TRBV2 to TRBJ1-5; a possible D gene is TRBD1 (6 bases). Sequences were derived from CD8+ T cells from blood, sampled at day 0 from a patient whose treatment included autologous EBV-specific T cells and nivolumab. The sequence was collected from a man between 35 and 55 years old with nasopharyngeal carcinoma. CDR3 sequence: CASVPLRGSNQPQHF. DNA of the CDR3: TGTGCCAGCGTCCCCCTCAGGGGTAGCAATCAGCCCCAGCATTTT.